The rows below give T cell receptor beta chains drawn from one sample of a study of blood T cell repertoires in COVID-19. The method was immunoSEQ multiplex PCR; TCRdb's version includes in-frame clones alone and lacks a portion of them. The repertoire holds roughly 170,000 clones, with roughly 80% as singletons. The sequenced sample consisted of peripheral blood. The receptor set was obtained from a human donor in a cohort sampled during active COVID-19. Both conserved end residues are part of each CDR3. A D gene is named only where the DNA matches it firmly. Where a row states a size, it is once, few, many or the class of an expanded clone; other rows omit it.

length	D	V	J	size	DNA	CDR3
15	TRBD1	TRBV11-2	TRBJ1-1	.	TGTGCCAGCAGCTTAGCCCAGGGGGCAGGCACTGAAGCTTTCTTT	CASSLAQGAGTEAFF
13	.	TRBV12-3/TRBV12-4	TRBJ2-5	.	TGTGCCAGCAGCCCCGGCCTGAGGGAGACCCAGTACTTC	CASSPGLRETQYF
16	.	TRBV19	TRBJ1-5	.	TGTGCCAGTAGTATCGGTGTGCCCGGGGGCAATCAGCCCCAGCATTTT	CASSIGVPGGNQPQHF
15	TRBD1	TRBV5-4	TRBJ2-1	once	TGTGCCAGCAACCGGGACAGGGGCTCCTACAATGAGCAGTTCTTC	CASNRDRGSYNEQFF
13	TRBD1	TRBV4-1	TRBJ1-2	.	TGCGCCAGCAGGTGGGACAGTAACTATGGCTACACCTTC	CASRWDSNYGYTF
13	.	TRBV27	TRBJ2-7	.	TGTGCCAGCTGCCGATTTGAGGGTGGCGAGCAGTACTTC	CASCRFEGGEQYF
13	TRBD1	TRBV9	TRBJ2-1	.	TGTGCCAGCAGCGAGGACAGGGGCAATGAGCAGTTCTTC	CASSEDRGNEQFF
15	TRBD1	TRBV27	TRBJ1-2	.	TGTGCCAGCAGTTCCGGGACAGGGGGCGCGTATGGCTACACCTTC	CASSSGTGGAYGYTF
17	TRBD2	TRBV4-1	TRBJ2-1	.	TGCGCCAGCAGCCAAGGAAGGGCGCGGGGGGGCTACAATGAGCAGTTCTTC	CASSQGRARGGYNEQFF
14	.	TRBV6-5	TRBJ2-3	.	TGTGCCAGCAGCGCACTAGGGCCCACAGATACGCAGTATTTT	CASSALGPTDTQYF
13	TRBD1	TRBV13	TRBJ2-1	.	TGTGCCAGCAGAGGACAGGGGGCTAATGAGCAGTTCTTC	CASRGQGANEQFF
14	.	TRBV9	TRBJ2-1	.	TGTGCCAGCAGCCCCGGAGGCCTATCGAATGAGCAGTTCTTC	CASSPGGLSNEQFF
14	.	TRBV6-5	TRBJ1-6	.	TGTGCCAGCAGTTATGAGGGGGAAAGGTCACCCCTCCACTTT	CASSYEGERSPLHF
15	TRBD2	TRBV29-1	TRBJ2-3	.	TGCAGCGTTGAATTAGCGGGGTATAGCACAGATACGCAGTATTTT	CSVELAGYSTDTQYF
14	.	TRBV5-6	TRBJ1-1	.	TGTGCCAGCAGCTTTGAAGGGACAAACACTGAAGCTTTCTTT	CASSFEGTNTEAFF
14	TRBD1	TRBV6-5	TRBJ1-1	.	TGTGCCAGCAGCCTTTACTTACAGGGGACTGAAGCTTTCTTT	CASSLYLQGTEAFF
18	.	TRBV5-6	TRBJ2-4	.	TGTGCCAGCAGCTTGCGGGGTGACGGTGGAAAAGCCAAAAACATTCAGTACTTC	CASSLRGDGGKAKNIQYF
15	.	TRBV6-5	TRBJ2-6	.	TGTGCCAGCAGGAACGCAGGGGCGGGGGCCAACGTCCTGACTTTC	CASRNAGAGANVLTF
12	.	TRBV30	TRBJ2-3	.	TGTGCCATAGCGGCCCCGCCTGGTACGCAGTATTTT	CAIAAPPGTQYF
14	TRBD1	TRBV19	TRBJ2-7	.	TGTGCCAGTAGTATACAGGGGGTCAGCTACGAGCAGTACTTC	CASSIQGVSYEQYF
12	TRBD1	TRBV29-1	TRBJ1-2	.	TGCAGCGTTGGGGACAGGGGAAATGGCTACACCTTC	CSVGDRGNGYTF
14	TRBD2	TRBV7-8	TRBJ2-1	.	TGTGCCAGCAGCTTACCCGGGACTAGCGGGGTGAAGTTCTTC	CASSLPGTSGVKFF
15	TRBD2	TRBV5-5	TRBJ2-3	once	TGTGCCAGCAGCCCGGCGTGGCTAGCGGAGGCTACGCAGTATTTT	CASSPAWLAEATQYF
15	.	TRBV2	TRBJ1-5	.	TGTGCCAGCACAAGGACGGGGGGTAGCAATCAGCCCCAGCATTTT	CASTRTGGSNQPQHF
15	TRBD1	TRBV3-1/TRBV3-2	TRBJ2-5	.	TGTGCCAGCAGCCGGGACAGGGGGCATCGGGAGACCCAGTACTTC	CASSRDRGHRETQYF
13	TRBD1	TRBV10-3	TRBJ1-4	few	TGTGCCACGCAGGGGGGTGGTAATGAAAAACTGTTTTTT	CATQGGGNEKLFF
13	.	TRBV27	TRBJ2-6	.	TGTGCCAGCAGAAACGGGGGGGCCAACGTCCTGACTTTC	CASRNGGANVLTF
17	TRBD1	TRBV9	TRBJ1-5	.	TGTGCCAGCAGCGCCCGGGACAGGGGCGAACTAAATCAGCCCCAGCATTTT	CASSARDRGELNQPQHF
10	.	TRBV6-5	TRBJ2-7	.	TGTGCCACCACAAGCTACGAGCAGTACTTC	CATTSYEQYF
14	.	TRBV9	TRBJ2-1	.	TGTGCCAGCAGCGTAGGACTCCTGGGCAATGAGCAGTTCTTC	CASSVGLLGNEQFF
11	.	TRBV10-3	TRBJ1-1	.	TGTGCCATCAGTGAGACCGGGGGAGCTTTCTTT	CAISETGGAFF
15	.	TRBV25-1	TRBJ1-1	.	TGTGCCAGCAGTGAACGGGGCAGGGGAAACACTGAAGCTTTCTTT	CASSERGRGNTEAFF
15	TRBD1	TRBV5-6	TRBJ1-2	.	TGTGCCAGCAGCTCGGTGGGACAGGGATGGTATGGCTACACCTTC	CASSSVGQGWYGYTF
12	.	TRBV5-4	TRBJ1-6	.	TGTGCCAGCTCGGGAGACGGTTCACCCCTCCACTTT	CASSGDGSPLHF
14	.	TRBV9	TRBJ1-2	.	TGTGCCAGCAGCGTAGGTGGAGGGAACTATGGCTACACCTTC	CASSVGGGNYGYTF
13	TRBD2	TRBV10-3	TRBJ2-1	.	TGTGCCATCAGTGGGACTAGCGAAAATGAGCAGTTCTTC	CAISGTSENEQFF
14	.	TRBV25-1	TRBJ1-4	.	TGTGCCAGCAGTGAGGGAAGGGGAGGCGAAAAACTGTTTTTT	CASSEGRGGEKLFF
12	.	TRBV3-1/TRBV3-2	TRBJ2-1	once	TGTGCCAGCAGCCAAGAAGCCAGGGAGCAGTTCTTC	CASSQEAREQFF
16	TRBD1	TRBV5-6	TRBJ1-2	once	TGTGCCAGCAGCTTCCCTTCCGCCGGGACAGGGAATGGCTACACCTTC	CASSFPSAGTGNGYTF
13	.	TRBV19	TRBJ1-2	.	TGTGCCAGTATGGGCCTGGGAGGCGACGGCTACACCTTC	CASMGLGGDGYTF
15	TRBD1	TRBV6-5	TRBJ1-1	.	TGTGCCAGCAGTTACGAGGGGGCCCTGAACACTGAAGCTTTCTTT	CASSYEGALNTEAFF
12	.	TRBV5-1	TRBJ2-1	.	TGCGCCAGCAGCTTGAACCAAAGAGGGCAGTTCTTC	CASSLNQRGQFF
13	TRBD1	TRBV2	TRBJ1-1	.	TGTGCCAGCGGACGACAGGGGATGTCTGAAGCTTTCTTT	CASGRQGMSEAFF
13	.	TRBV19	TRBJ1-1	.	TGTGCCAGTAGTATAGAAGGGAGAAGTGAAGCTTTCTTT	CASSIEGRSEAFF
14	TRBD1	TRBV5-1	TRBJ1-1	.	TGCGCCTGCGGACAGGGGACGGAAAACACTGAAGCTTTCTTT	CACGQGTENTEAFF
16	TRBD1	TRBV6-5	TRBJ2-2	.	TGTGCCAGCAGTTCCCGGGACAGGGTTTGGCTCGAGGAGCTGTTTTTT	CASSSRDRVWLEELFF